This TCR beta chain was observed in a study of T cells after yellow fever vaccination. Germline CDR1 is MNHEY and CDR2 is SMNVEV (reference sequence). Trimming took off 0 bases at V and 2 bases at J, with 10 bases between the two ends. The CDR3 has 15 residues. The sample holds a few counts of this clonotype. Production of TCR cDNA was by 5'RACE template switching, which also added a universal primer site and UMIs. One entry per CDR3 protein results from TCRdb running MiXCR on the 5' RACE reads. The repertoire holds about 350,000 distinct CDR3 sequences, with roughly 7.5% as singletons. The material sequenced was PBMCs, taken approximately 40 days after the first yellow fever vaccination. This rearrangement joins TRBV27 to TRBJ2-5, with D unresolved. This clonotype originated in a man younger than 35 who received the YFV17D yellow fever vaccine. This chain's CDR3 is CASSLSRVHQETQYF. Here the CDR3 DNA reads TGTGCCAGCAGTTTATCCCGGGTCCATCAAGAGACCCAGTACTTC.